Described below is a single TCR beta chain sequence and its context. Its antigen is as yet unknown. The naive CD8 population came from CD45RO-negative cells selected for CCR7, without terminally differentiated effector memory CD45RA+ cells. This CDR3 spans 16 amino acids. The germline V gene has CDR1 SGHKS and CDR2 YYEKEE (reference sequence). The V gene lost 2 bases and the J gene lost 2 bases, with 14 bases spanning the gap. Per the original methods: Owing to the provision of junction-only sequences devoid of quality scores by immunoSEQ, filtering differed. The repertoire was sequenced with immunoSEQ multiplex PCR; TCRdb's copy has only in-frame clones and lacks some. V and J calls and clone size are given by that table; D and trimming were obtained from the DNA. The table shows around 700,000 clones, with about 90% occurring only once. These data are taken from a study of shared clonotypes between healthy human individuals.

Study-wide findings and caveats: In general, naive subsets displayed greater estimated richness than memory subsets did. Non-shared clonotypes displayed generation probabilities falling below those of clonotypes present in all four donors.

The chain is built from TRBV5-5 and TRBJ1-5; the D gene is possibly TRBD1 (5 bases). This receptor was taken from a young man in good health. Sequenced material: naive CD8+ T cells sorted from blood. CDR3 protein: CASSFEGRGGNQPQHF. The CDR3 DNA is TGTGCCAGCAGCTTCGAGGGGCGCGGGGGCAATCAGCCCCAGCATTTT.